This T cell receptor beta chain emerged from a study of OX40 agonist ivuxolimab in advanced cancers. Here immunoSEQ multiplex PCR was the method, and the copy in TCRdb shows in-frame clones only, minus some. The table includes more than 65,000 clones, more than 70% detected once. CDR1 is SGHRS and CDR2 is YFSETQ in the germline V gene. V lost 2 bases to trimming and J lost 5 bases, with 17 bases between them. The CDR3 covers 15 residues. The TCR comes from an adult with an advanced solid tumor such as melanoma, head and neck, liver or kidney cancer. V usage is TRBV5-1 and J usage is TRBJ2-7, with D perhaps given as TRBD1 or TRBD2 (6 bases each). The specimen comprised CD4+ or CD8+ T cells sorted from blood, sampled in a trial of the OX40 agonist ivuxolimab. CDR3 region: CASSLSGGRPDEQYF. CDR3 nucleotides: TGCGCCAGCAGCTTATCCGGGGGCCGCCCTGACGAGCAGTACTTC. The entire variable domain, with the rest obtained from reference TRBV5-1 and TRBJ2-7, is as follows: KAGVTQTPRYLIKTRGQQVTLSCSPISGHRSVSWYQQTPGQGLQFLFEYFSETQRNKGNFPGRFSGRQFSNSRSEMNVSTLELGDSALYLCASSLSGGRPDEQYFGPGTRLTVT.